The 21 T cell receptor beta chains below come from one sample, sequenced in a study of T-cell memory formation after mild COVID-19. From the 5' RACE reads, TCRdb called clonotypes with MiXCR, one entry per CDR3 protein. The sample includes hundreds of thousands of distinct CDR3 sequences, 28% of them seen just once. Material for sequencing was PBMCs or a T cell subset sorted from them (not recorded which). The origin of the receptors is an adult woman who had mild COVID-19 (a few samples of this study predate the infection). Cell type and time point are not known.

This clonotype showed up just a few times. The chain combines TRBV25-1 with TRBJ2-7, with D possibly being TRBD1 or TRBD2 (5 bases each). V was clipped by 6 bases and J by 1 base, with 13 bases between them. Germline V gene lookup returns CDR1 MGHDK and CDR2 SYGVNS. This CDR3 has 14 residues. The CDR3 DNA reads TGTGCCAGCAGAGAGGGGTTTCCGTCCTACGAGCAGTACTTC. The encoded protein is CASREGFPSYEQYF.

This CDR3 reads CASSSLGRSNTEAFF. The CDR3 DNA reads as TGCGCCAGCAGCTCCTTGGGGCGGTCTAACACTGAAGCTTTCTTT. The rearrangement links TRBV5-1 to TRBJ1-1; D might be TRBD1 (5 bases). In germline, CDR1 is SGHRS, CDR2 YFSETQ. The CDR3 is 15 residues long. Between the trimmed V and J ends, which lost 3 bases and 2 bases, there was a span of 14 bases.

The chain has TRBV9 and TRBJ1-2; D remains ambiguous. Germline V gene data show CDR1 as SGDLS and CDR2 as YYNGEE. V dropped 4 bases and J dropped 8 bases, with 15 bases sitting between them. The CDR3 runs to 13 residues. CDR3 protein: CASSPEGFEGYTF. In DNA form, the CDR3 reads TGTGCCAGCAGCCCAGAGGGATTTGAAGGCTACACCTTC.

The chain employs TRBV5-1 and TRBJ2-7, with D maybe TRBD2 (5 bases). Trimming took off 2 bases at V and 0 bases at J, with 12 bases between the two ends. This CDR3 has 15 residues. Germline CDR1 and CDR2: SGHRS and YFSETQ. The CDR3 here is CASSFRDYASYEQYF. As DNA, the CDR3 is TGCGCCAGCAGCTTCCGAGACTATGCCTCCTACGAGCAGTACTTC.

There are a few counts of this clonotype. The gene calls are TRBV6-5 and TRBJ1-4; no reliable D call. CDR3 length: 16 residues. V was pared by 6 bases and J by 2 bases, with 16 bases between. The germline gives CDR1 MNHEY, CDR2 SVGAGI. CDR3 sequence: CASSLGFLGTNEKLFF. CDR3 sequence (DNA): TGTGCCAGCAGCCTAGGCTTCCTTGGGACTAATGAAAAACTGTTTTTT.

The rearrangement joins TRBV4-1 to TRBJ1-3, with D perhaps TRBD1 (6 bases). Trimming stripped 0 bases from V and 2 bases from J, with 8 bases between. CDR1 is MGHRA, CDR2 YSYEKL, per germline. The CDR3 sequence is 15 residues long. The CDR3 protein is CASSQDRTAGNTIYF. The CDR3 DNA reads as TGCGCCAGCAGCCAAGATCGGACAGCTGGAAACACCATATATTTT.

The gene calls are TRBV3-1 and TRBJ2-1, with D hard to call. Between the trimmed V and J ends, which lost 0 bases and 5 bases, there was a span of 14 bases. CDR1 is LGHDT and CDR2 is YNNKEL in the germline V gene (reference sequence). The CDR3 runs to 16 residues. The CDR3 DNA follows: TGTGCCAGCAGCCAAGACGACCGGCTCGTCAACAATGAGCAGTTCTTC. This gives the protein CASSQDDRLVNNEQFF.

This chain uses TRBV7-6 with TRBJ2-7; D unclear. Germline V gene sequence: CDR1 SGHVS, CDR2 FNYEAQ. Trimming shortened V by 5 bases and J by 2 bases, and 10 bases separated the two germline ends. The CDR3 spans 13 residues. CDR3 amino acids: CASSRASTYEQYF. In DNA, the CDR3 is TGTGCCAGCAGCCGGGCCTCGACCTACGAGCAGTACTTC.

The V call is TRBV20-1, the J call TRBJ2-7, with D possibly being TRBD1 or TRBD2 (6 bases each). V was trimmed by 1 base and J by 6 bases, leaving 16 bases between them. CDR1 is DFQATT and CDR2 is SNEGSKA in the germline V gene (reference sequence). This CDR3 comprises 14 residues. The CDR3 loop is CSARVRGRSVEQYF. CDR3 DNA sequence: TGCAGTGCTAGAGTAAGGGGGAGGTCCGTCGAGCAGTACTTC.

This rearrangement joins TRBV15 to TRBJ2-5, with 8 bases lining up with TRBD2. The V segment lost 8 bases and the J segment 11 bases; nucleotides outside the gene matches: 13. The CDR3 consists of 13 residues. Germline CDR1 and CDR2: LNHNV and YYDKDF (reference sequence). CDR3 sequence (DNA): TGTGCCACCGTCTTAGGGGCGGGGGGCCCACAGTACTTC. This gives the protein CATVLGAGGPQYF.

This clonotype was seen a handful of times. This sequence joins TRBV10-3 and TRBJ1-5, with D possibly being TRBD1 (6 bases). The germline CDR1 and CDR2 sequences are ENHRY and SYGVKD. This CDR3 comprises 13 residues. Trimming took 7 bases from V and 2 from J, leaving 9 bases between them. CDR3 in amino acids: CAIKGGRNQPQHF. DNA for the CDR3: TGTGCCATCAAGGGGGGCCGCAATCAGCCCCAGCATTTT.

This rearrangement joins TRBV5-1 to TRBJ1-1; 7 nucleotides agree with TRBD1. The CDR3 loop spans 13 amino acids. Germline V gene sequence: CDR1 SGHRS, CDR2 YFSETQ. The V segment lost 2 bases and the J segment 7 bases; nucleotides outside the gene matches: 5. The CDR3, as DNA: TGCGCCAGCAGCTTTCAGGGGGGGAATGAAGCTTTCTTT. It translates to CASSFQGGNEAFF. The whole variable domain, filled in from reference TRBV5-1 and TRBJ1-1, reads KAGVTQTPRYLIKTRGQQVTLSCSPISGHRSVSWYQQTPGQGLQFLFEYFSETQRNKGNFPGRFSGRQFSNSRSEMNVSTLELGDSALYLCASSFQGGNEAFFGQGTRLTVV.

This chain links TRBV20-1 with TRBJ2-3, with D possibly TRBD1 on 6 matching bases. The CDR3 runs 15 residues. The V gene lost 2 bases and the J gene lost 5 bases, with 17 bases spanning the gap. Germline assignment: CDR1 DFQATT and CDR2 SNEGSKA (reference sequence). The CDR3 region has the DNA TGCAGTGCTAGACTTCCCGGGACAAGAGGAGATACGCAGTATTTT. It specifies CSARLPGTRGDTQYF.

The CDR3 here is CASSLRPENNEQFF. Written as DNA, the CDR3 is TGTGCCAGCAGCTTACGTCCGGAGAACAATGAGCAGTTCTTC. The chain links TRBV7-3 to TRBJ2-1; D not certain. Germline V gives CDR1 SGHTA, CDR2 FQGTGA. The CDR3 is 14 amino acids. Deletions cut 2 bases from V and 5 bases from J, with 10 bases between.

In this sample, this clonotype turned up a few times. The V gene is TRBV12-3 or TRBV12-4, the J gene TRBJ1-2; the D is unclear. Trimming removed 2 bases at V and 7 bases at J, with 5 bases between. CDR3 size: 11 residues. CDR3 DNA sequence: TGTGCCAGCAGTTTAAAAAGTGGCTACACCTTC. Translating gives CASSLKSGYTF.

V gene TRBV5-1 combines with J gene TRBJ2-2; TRBD2 matches 7 bases. V was clipped by 2 bases and J by 6 bases; unmatched bases: 7. Germline-derived CDR1 and CDR2 are SGHRS and YFSETQ. CDR3 size: 15 residues. CDR3 bases: TGCGCCAGCAGCTTCCAACCAGGGAGGGCCGGGGAGCTGTTTTTT. This translates into CASSFQPGRAGELFF.

V is TRBV18 and J is TRBJ1-5; D call uncertain. The V and J ends lost 3 bases and 6 bases respectively, with 9 bases between them. The CDR3 runs 13 residues. Germline V gene lookup returns CDR1 KGHSH and CDR2 LQKENI. Here the CDR3 DNA reads TGTGCCAGCTCACCCCCGGGCATTCAGCCCCAGCATTTT. Protein product: CASSPPGIQPQHF.

This clonotype has a handful of counts. This chain uses TRBV12-3 or TRBV12-4 with TRBJ1-2; weak D call: TRBD1 (5 bases). This CDR3 spans 13 amino acids. V shed 3 bases and J shed 4 bases, with 9 bases lying between them. CDR3 amino acids: CASSLDISYGYTF. CDR3 nucleotides: TGTGCCAGCAGTTTGGACATATCCTATGGCTACACCTTC.

The chain is built from TRBV12-3 or TRBV12-4 and TRBJ1-1; D not certain. The V and J ends lost 2 bases and 6 bases respectively, with 10 bases between them. CDR3 length: 13 amino acids. The chain's CDR3 is CASSLTELAEAFF. CDR3 bases: TGTGCCAGCAGTTTAACGGAGTTGGCTGAAGCTTTCTTT.

The chain combines TRBV18 with TRBJ1-3; no clear D gene. Germline CDR1 and CDR2: KGHSH and LQKENI. The CDR3 extends over 14 amino acids. With 5 bases removed from V and 0 bases from J, the gap between germline ends came to 8 bases. CDR3 sequence (DNA): TGTGCCAGCTCATCATACGACTCTGGAAACACCATATATTTT. The encoded protein is CASSSYDSGNTIYF.

The CDR3 DNA follows: TGCAGTGCTAGAGATAGCCAAGGCACAGATACGCAGTATTTT. Translating gives CSARDSQGTDTQYF. V usage is TRBV20-1 and J usage is TRBJ2-3; D uncertain. CDR3 size: 14 residues. Germline loops: CDR1 DFQATT, CDR2 SNEGSKA (reference sequence). Trimming pared 0 bases from V and 1 base from J, leaving 8 bases between.